Shown below are 22 T cell receptor beta chains from a single sample sequenced in a study of T cell responses to AZD1222 COVID-19 vaccine. Some clones are missing from TCRdb's copy, which holds only in-frame ones; the method was immunoSEQ multiplex PCR. The sample consists of over 150,000 clones, about nine tenths of them appearing once. This sample comprised peripheral blood, obtained on day 0 of AZD1222 vaccination. These receptors were obtained from an adult in good health.

The chain joins TRBV7-2 to TRBJ2-7, with D perhaps TRBD2 (7 bases). The CDR3 runs 14 residues. The germline V gene encodes CDR1 SGHTA and CDR2 FQGNSA. Trimming removed 0 bases from V and 5 bases from J, with 11 bases in between. In DNA form, the CDR3 reads TGTGCCAGCAGCTTAGCGGGGGGGCCCCACGAGCAGTACTTC. It encodes CASSLAGGPHEQYF.

The rearrangement uses TRBV5-1 and TRBJ2-3; no clear D gene. Trimming took off 5 bases at V and 5 bases at J, with 12 bases between the two ends. CDR3 size: 13 residues. Germline V CDR1 and CDR2: SGHRS, YFSETQ. CDR3 loop: CASSLRLGDTQYF. In DNA form, the CDR3 reads TGCGCCAGCAGTCTAAGACTGGGAGATACGCAGTATTTT.

The V and J genes are TRBV7-2 and TRBJ2-2; D unclear. From germline, CDR1 is SGHTA and CDR2 FQGNSA. This CDR3 is built from 16 residues. Trimming pared 5 bases from V and 3 bases from J, leaving 16 bases between. CDR3 region: CASSRSALWDTGELFF. The CDR3 DNA is TGTGCCAGCAGCAGAAGTGCCTTGTGGGACACCGGGGAGCTGTTTTTT.

The rearrangement uses TRBV29-1 and TRBJ2-7, with 8 bases that match TRBD1. Germline V CDR1 and CDR2: SQVTM, ANQGSEA. With V trimmed by 7 bases and J by 0 bases, 14 bases remained unmatched. This CDR3 region has 16 residues. For the CDR3, the DNA is TGCAGCGGAAAACCCAAAAGACAGGGGAGCTCCTACGAGCAGTACTTC. Encoded protein: CSGKPKRQGSSYEQYF.

The chain is built from TRBV29-1 and TRBJ2-7, with TRBD1 matching over 8 bases. CDR1 and CDR2 (germline): SQVTM, ANQGSEA. The J segment lost 2 bases and the V segment lost 6 bases, leaving 6 bases of the junction unmatched. The CDR3 contains 13 residues. CDR3: CSVTGANTYEQYF. The CDR3 DNA reads TGCAGCGTGACAGGGGCCAACACCTACGAGCAGTACTTC.

The rearrangement links TRBV5-3 to TRBJ2-7; 8 bases match TRBD1. TRBV5-3 has ORF status, its function being uncertain. V lost 4 bases and J lost 0; bases outside the gene matches: 6. This CDR3 contains 15 residues. CDR3: CARSLDRGTSYEQYF. As DNA, the CDR3 is TGTGCCAGAAGCCTAGACAGGGGTACCTCCTACGAGCAGTACTTC.

The rearrangement joins TRBV29-1 to TRBJ1-2; D possibly corresponds to TRBD1 (6 bases). Germline CDR1 reads SQVTM; CDR2 reads ANQGSEA. V was pared by 0 bases and J by 4 bases, with 15 bases between. The CDR3 consists of 15 residues. Written as DNA, the CDR3 is TGCAGCGTTGAAGATCGTGGCAGGGGAACCTATGGCTACACCTTC. It encodes CSVEDRGRGTYGYTF.

This sequence joins TRBV21-1 and TRBJ2-5. TRBV21-1 is labeled a pseudogene. There are 12 residues in the CDR3. DNA of the CDR3: TGTGCCAGCCCACTCCAGCAAGAGACCCAGTACTTC. Amino acid sequence: CASPLQQETQYF.

Remarks on this clone: The same CDR3 arises from other DNA sequences in this sample as well. This sequence joins TRBV7-2 and TRBJ2-7; D is unclear. Deletions cut 1 base from V and 2 bases from J, with 6 bases between. Germline V CDR1 and CDR2: SGHTA, FQGNSA. CDR3 size: 13 residues. CDR3 region: CASSLGVTYEQYF. CDR3 nucleotides: TGTGCCAGCAGCTTAGGGGTAACCTACGAGCAGTACTTC. Full variable domain (outside the CDR3, taken from reference TRBV7-2 and TRBJ2-7): GAGVSQSPSNKVTEKGKDVELRCDPISGHTALYWYRQSLGQGLEFLIYFQGNSAPDKSGLPSDRFSAERTGGSVSTLTIQRTQQEDSAVYLCASSLGVTYEQYFGPGTRLTVT.

The chain has TRBV5-1 and TRBJ2-7, with D possibly TRBD1 on 5 matching bases. V gave up 0 bases and J gave up 1 base, with 11 bases separating them. Germline V gene sequence: CDR1 SGHRS, CDR2 YFSETQ. The CDR3 consists of 15 residues. The CDR3 DNA is TGCGCCAGCAGCTTGGGGGGCACAGGTTCCTACGAGCAGTACTTC. This translates into CASSLGGTGSYEQYF.

This chain joins TRBV24-1 and TRBJ2-2; perhaps D is TRBD1 or TRBD2 (6 bases each). With 5 bases removed from V and 7 bases from J, the gap between germline ends came to 13 bases. In germline, CDR1 is KGHDR, CDR2 SFDVKD. The CDR3 totals 14 residues. CDR3 DNA: TGTGCCACCAGTGGAGGGGGAGGCTTCGGGGAGCTGTTTTTT. It specifies CATSGGGGFGELFF.

This clone was seen once. This chain joins TRBV27 and TRBJ1-2, with 7 bases matching TRBD1. CDR1 is MNHEY, CDR2 SMNVEV, per germline (reference sequence). V lost 9 bases, J lost 2 bases, and 15 bases stayed unmatched. This CDR3 contains 16 residues. CDR3 sequence (DNA): TGTGCCAGTGGAGACCTCGGGACAGTTTTCAACTATGGCTACACCTTC. It translates to CASGDLGTVFNYGYTF.

The chain joins TRBV24-1 to TRBJ2-3; 11 nucleotides match TRBD1. The CDR3 consists of 16 residues. The V and J ends lost 2 bases and 3 bases, in that order; junction bases with no gene match: 3. The germline V gene encodes CDR1 KGHDR and CDR2 SFDVKD. The CDR3 region has the DNA TGTGCCACCAGTGATTCCGGGACAGGGGGAACAGATACGCAGTATTTT. This codes for CATSDSGTGGTDTQYF.

The CDR3 sequence is CASSPLHTTDTQYF. CDR3 in DNA: TGTGCCAGCAGCCCACTTCACACCACAGATACGCAGTATTTT. The chain couples TRBV6-5 to TRBJ2-3, with unresolved D. The CDR3 contains 14 residues. CDR1 is MNHEY, CDR2 SVGAGI, per germline. Trimming shortened V by 6 bases and J by 2 bases, and 12 bases separated the two germline ends.

Note on this clone: This same CDR3 is encoded by further DNA sequences in the sample. The chain uses TRBV19 and TRBJ1-1, with a tentative D call TRBD1 (5 bases). Trimming stripped 1 base from V and 1 base from J, with 7 bases between. The length of the CDR3 is 14 residues. Per the germline V gene, CDR1 is LNHDA and CDR2 is SQIVND (reference sequence). CDR3 coding DNA: TGTGCCAGTAGTATAGGGGGCCCGAACACTGAAGCTTTCTTT. Translated: CASSIGGPNTEAFF.

The sample holds one count of this clone. The J gene is TRBJ1-1, the V gene TRBV5-1; D is possibly TRBD1 (6 bases). The CDR3 is 15 amino acids. V lost 4 bases, J lost 5 bases, and 18 bases lay in between. CDR1 and CDR2 from the germline V gene are SGHRS and YFSETQ. The CDR3 sequence: CASSQLTGLRTEAFF. CDR3 nucleotide sequence: TGCGCCAGCAGCCAACTAACAGGGTTGAGGACTGAAGCTTTCTTT.

This chain links TRBV6-2 or TRBV6-3 with TRBJ2-1, with 7 positions matching TRBD1. After removal of 2 bases from V and 13 bases from J, the junction contained 8 bases not matched to a gene. CDR3 length: 13 residues. Germline CDR1 and CDR2: MNHEY and SVGEGT. The CDR3 sequence is CASSYTKDRPQFF. DNA of the CDR3: TGTGCCAGCAGTTACACCAAGGACAGGCCTCAGTTCTTC.

V gene TRBV6-1 combines with J gene TRBJ2-5; D is perhaps TRBD2 (7 bases). The CDR3 is made up of 18 amino acids. V was trimmed by 3 bases and J by 5 bases, leaving 25 bases between them. Germline V gene lookup returns CDR1 MNHNS and CDR2 SASEGT. CDR3 nucleotides: TGTGCCAGCAGTGAGACAAATCGGGGGGCAGCTTCGGAGGAGACCCAGTACTTC. Translated, it gives CASSETNRGAASEETQYF.

The V gene is TRBV5-4, the J gene TRBJ2-1; D is perhaps TRBD2 (7 bases). CDR3 length: 15 residues. Trimming stripped 0 bases from V and 5 bases from J, with 12 bases between. Germline V lookup: CDR1 SGHNT, CDR2 YYREEE (reference sequence). The CDR3 DNA follows: TGTGCCAGCAGCTTGGCCCGGGGGGCTGACAATGAGCAGTTCTTC. Translated: CASSLARGADNEQFF.

The rearrangement joins TRBV7-2 to TRBJ1-1, with D unclear. This CDR3 comprises 16 residues. V lost 0 bases, J lost 0 bases, and 11 bases lay in between. Germline V gives CDR1 SGHTA, CDR2 FQGNSA. The CDR3 sequence is CASSLAGRPMNTEAFF. The CDR3 coding sequence is TGTGCCAGCAGCTTAGCCGGACGGCCCATGAACACTGAAGCTTTCTTT.

V and J are TRBV12-3 or TRBV12-4 and TRBJ1-1; D possibly corresponds to TRBD1 (5 bases). Trimming removed 4 bases at V and 1 base at J, with 7 bases between. This CDR3 is built from 13 residues. Here the CDR3 DNA reads TGTGCCAGCAGTTCGGACACGAACACTGAAGCTTTCTTT. It is translated as CASSSDTNTEAFF.

The rearrangement joins TRBV7-2 to TRBJ1-4; TRBD1 matches at 9 bases. Trimming at V came to 5 bases and at J to 8 bases, leaving 9 bases not matched to a gene. The CDR3 spans 15 residues. Germline CDR1 and CDR2: SGHTA and FQGNSA. The CDR3 sequence: CASSLGGQGPEKLFF. Here the CDR3 DNA reads TGTGCCAGCAGCCTGGGGGGACAGGGCCCCGAAAAACTGTTTTTT.